A single sample gave rise to the 7 T cell receptor beta chains below, sequenced in a study of T cell responses to AZD1222 COVID-19 vaccine. Sequencing was performed with immunoSEQ multiplex PCR; in TCRdb, only in-frame clones are kept and a portion is missing. The repertoire includes approximately 77,000 clones, 92% of them detected once, and roughly 7% sits in the top ten. The sequencing here drew on peripheral blood, taken on day 0 of MenACWY control vaccination. The receptors here all came from an adult in good health.

The CDR3: CASRPRTGYGYTF. The DNA of the CDR3 is TGTGCCAGCAGGCCCAGGACAGGTTATGGCTACACCTTC. The rearrangement links TRBV6-5 to TRBJ1-2; the match to TRBD1 covers 7 bases. Germline V gene lookup returns CDR1 MNHEY and CDR2 SVGAGI. With 6 bases clipped from V and 5 bases from J, the junction kept 6 bases outside the gene matches. The CDR3 loop spans 13 amino acids.

The CDR3 coding sequence is TGTGCCAGCAGCTTAGCGGTACAGGGCGGAACTGAAGCTTTCTTT. Amino acid sequence: CASSLAVQGGTEAFF. The chain has TRBV7-2 and TRBJ1-1, with D possibly TRBD1 on 6 matching bases. The CDR3 loop spans 15 amino acids. Trimming took 0 bases from V and 5 from J, leaving 13 bases between them. Germline V lookup: CDR1 SGHTA, CDR2 FQGNSA. Drawing the rest from reference TRBV7-2 and TRBJ1-1, the complete variable domain is GAGVSQSPSNKVTEKGKDVELRCDPISGHTALYWYRQSLGQGLEFLIYFQGNSAPDKSGLPSDRFSAERTGGSVSTLTIQRTQQEDSAVYLCASSLAVQGGTEAFFGQGTRLTVV.

This chain links TRBV15 with TRBJ1-2, with 12 bases fitting TRBD1. From germline, CDR1 is LNHNV and CDR2 YYDKDF (reference sequence). CDR3 size: 15 residues. V shed 0 bases, J shed 8 bases, and the junction held 4 bases outside the gene matches. The CDR3 loop is CATSRDIGTGGGYTF. The CDR3, as DNA: TGTGCCACCAGCAGAGATATAGGGACAGGGGGCGGCTACACCTTC.

The chain uses TRBV7-9 and TRBJ2-2; D remains ambiguous. V dropped 1 base and J dropped 7 bases, with 4 bases sitting between them. The CDR3 totals 12 residues. The V gene's germline CDR1 is SEHNR and CDR2 FQNEAQ (reference sequence). CDR3 in amino acids: CASSLVGGELFF. The CDR3 DNA sequence: TGTGCCAGCAGCTTAGTTGGCGGGGAGCTGTTTTTT.

CDR3 residues: CATSDRTGPYGYTF. The CDR3 DNA follows: TGTGCCACCAGTGACCGGACAGGGCCCTATGGCTACACCTTC. The J gene is TRBJ1-2, the V gene TRBV24-1; 8 bases map to TRBD1. The CDR3 runs 14 residues. Germline V gene data show CDR1 as KGHDR and CDR2 as SFDVKD. V shed 4 bases and J 4 bases; nucleotides not matched to a gene: 4.

The CDR3 bases are TGTGCCAGCAGAGAGGGCCCGGACAGGAGGACTTTCTTT. Translation gives CASREGPDRRTFF. The rearrangement joins TRBV6-5 to TRBJ1-1, with 7 positions matching TRBD1. The germline V gene encodes CDR1 MNHEY and CDR2 SVGAGI. V lost 6 bases and J lost 12; bases outside the gene matches: 13. The CDR3 runs 13 residues.

The chain is built from TRBV19 and TRBJ1-5; 9 nucleotides align to TRBD1. Germline-derived CDR1 and CDR2 are LNHDA and SQIVND (reference sequence). CDR3 length: 15 amino acids. Trimming removed 6 bases from V and 3 bases from J; junction bases left unmatched: 6. The CDR3 here is CASRTGTGHNQPQHF. The CDR3 bases are TGTGCCAGTAGAACCGGGACAGGGCACAATCAGCCCCAGCATTTT.